A selection of T cell receptor beta chains follows, all from one sample in a study of CD8 T cells in ankylosing spondylitis. A single record per CDR3 protein comes from TCRdb applying MiXCR to the 5' RACE reads. The table lists about 840,000 distinct CDR3 sequences, roughly 10% of them singletons. Sequencing was performed on blood, either unsorted or a sorted T cell fraction (not recorded which). The receptors come from a male donor with ankylosing spondylitis. Both conserved end residues are part of each CDR3. D genes are given only for firm matches. Size is omitted from some rows. Given values are once, few, many or a class for expanded clones.

D gene | J gene | CDR3 length | V gene | clone size | CDR3 protein | CDR3 DNA
. | TRBJ1-2 | 14 | TRBV20-1 | . | CSASLSAYDYGYTF | TGCAGTGCTAGTTTGTCAGCTTATGACTATGGCTACACCTTC
TRBD2 | TRBJ2-3 | 15 | TRBV20-1 | few | CSAKKTSGGANTQYF | TGCAGTGCTAAAAAGACTAGCGGGGGGGCGAATACGCAGTATTTT
. | TRBJ1-4 | 13 | TRBV12-3/TRBV12-4 | . | CASGAQGGEKLFF | TGTGCCAGCGGGGCACAAGGGGGGGAAAAACTGTTTTTT
. | TRBJ1-5 | 12 | TRBV6-2/TRBV6-3 | few | CASTQGNQPQHF | TGTGCCAGCACGCAAGGAAATCAGCCCCAGCATTTT
. | TRBJ2-2 | 14 | TRBV12-3/TRBV12-4 | . | CASRGEFNTGELFF | TGTGCCAGCCGAGGAGAATTTAACACCGGGGAGCTGTTTTTT
. | TRBJ2-1 | 17 | TRBV5-1 | few | CASSWGDRSQNDNEQFF | TGCGCCAGCAGCTGGGGAGACAGGTCGCAAAACGACAATGAGCAGTTCTTC
TRBD2 | TRBJ2-7 | 17 | TRBV20-1 | few | CSARDSASGSPGVEQYF | TGCAGTGCTAGAGATTCGGCTAGCGGAAGCCCGGGAGTCGAGCAGTACTTC
. | TRBJ2-7 | 16 | TRBV20-1 | few | CSARPLRLRTPYEQYF | TGCAGTGCTAGGCCCCTTCGTTTGCGAACACCCTACGAGCAGTACTTC
. | TRBJ2-2 | 14 | TRBV10-3 | many | CAIGNSRDTGELFF | TGTGCCATCGGGAATAGTAGGGACACCGGGGAGCTGTTTTTT
. | TRBJ1-2 | 14 | TRBV5-5 | . | CASSAGASNYGYTF | TGTGCCAGCAGCGCCGGGGCCTCTAACTATGGCTACACCTTC
TRBD2 | TRBJ2-1 | 16 | TRBV3-1 | . | CASSQDGRGGRNEQFF | TGTGCCAGCAGCCAAGATGGGCGGGGGGGCCGCAATGAGCAGTTCTTC
. | TRBJ2-3 | 13 | TRBV5-8 | . | CASSPNFRDTQYF | TGTGCCAGCAGCCCTAACTTCCGAGATACGCAGTATTTT
. | TRBJ2-7 | 13 | TRBV20-1 | many | CSVLVLSPYEQYF | TGCAGTGTTTTGGTCCTTTCCCCTTACGAGCAGTACTTC
TRBD2 | TRBJ2-1 | 16 | TRBV7-9 | few | CASSLVAGGPHNEQFF | TGTGCCAGCAGCTTAGTCGCGGGAGGGCCTCACAATGAGCAGTTCTTC
. | TRBJ2-5 | 15 | TRBV7-2 | many | CASSLALGITETQYF | TGTGCCAGCAGCTTAGCGTTGGGGATCACGGAGACCCAGTACTTC
. | TRBJ2-3 | 15 | TRBV4-3 | . | CASSQVPRGTDTQYF | TGCGCCAGCAGCCAAGTACCGCGTGGGACTGATACGCAGTATTTT
. | TRBJ1-6 | 15 | TRBV27 | . | CASSLAPGYNSPLHF | TGTGCCAGCAGTTTGGCTCCGGGATATAATTCACCCCTCCACTTT
TRBD2 | TRBJ2-1 | 17 | TRBV9 | once | CASSGSGGTSGYNEQFF | TGTGCCAGCAGCGGTAGCGGCGGCACTAGCGGGTACAATGAGCAGTTCTTC
. | TRBJ2-2 | 11 | TRBV29-1 | few | CSVGVPGELFF | TGCAGCGTTGGGGTTCCCGGGGAGCTGTTTTTT
. | TRBJ2-1 | 16 | TRBV5-1 | few | CASSLAGGTIYNEQFF | TGCGCCAGCAGCTTGGCCGGCGGGACCATCTACAATGAGCAGTTCTTC
TRBD1 | TRBJ2-7 | 14 | TRBV5-6 | . | CASSRGQMNYEQYF | TGTGCCAGCAGCCGGGGACAGATGAATTACGAGCAGTACTTC
TRBD2 | TRBJ2-4 | 13 | TRBV20-1 | . | CSADGLAGDIQYF | TGCAGTGCTGATGGACTAGCGGGGGACATTCAGTACTTC
TRBD2 | TRBJ2-1 | 15 | TRBV20-1 | many | CSAPVAGNHYNEQFF | TGCAGTGCTCCGGTAGCGGGAAATCACTACAATGAGCAGTTCTTC
. | TRBJ1-1 | 12 | TRBV6-6 | many | CASSRDTTEAFF | TGTGCCAGCAGCAGAGATACCACTGAAGCTTTCTTT
. | TRBJ1-2 | 13 | TRBV20-1 | . | CSAGKTANYGYTF | TGCAGTGCTGGAAAGACGGCTAACTATGGCTACACCTTC
. | TRBJ1-1 | 13 | TRBV6-6 | few | CASMGLVNTEAFF | TGTGCCAGCATGGGGTTGGTGAACACTGAAGCTTTCTTT
. | TRBJ2-2 | 14 | TRBV20-1 | few | CSAPLGGSIGELFF | TGCAGTGCCCCACTGGGAGGCTCAATCGGGGAGCTGTTTTTT
. | TRBJ2-1 | 14 | TRBV2 | many | CASSLRDSEGEQFF | TGTGCCAGCAGCCTCCGGGACTCCGAAGGTGAGCAGTTCTTC
. | TRBJ2-3 | 15 | TRBV27 | . | CASSLSFGSTDTQYF | TGTGCCAGCAGTTTATCATTTGGGAGCACAGATACGCAGTATTTT
. | TRBJ2-2 | 15 | TRBV30 | few | CAWSLQDSYTGELFF | TGTGCCTGGAGTCTCCAGGACTCTTACACCGGGGAGCTGTTTTTT
. | TRBJ1-2 | 12 | TRBV7-9 | few | CASSKGGEGHSF | TGTGCCAGCAGCAAAGGGGGGGAAGGACACAGCTTC
TRBD2 | TRBJ2-1 | 13 | TRBV20-1 | few | CSARKAGGSEQFF | TGCAGTGCTAGAAAAGCGGGAGGTAGTGAGCAGTTCTTC
. | TRBJ2-7 | 14 | TRBV12-3/TRBV12-4 | many | CASALWAGDGEQYF | TGTGCCAGTGCCTTGTGGGCAGGGGACGGCGAGCAGTACTTC
. | TRBJ2-7 | 17 | TRBV14 | many | CASSQGLTGRRSYEQYF | TGTGCCAGCAGCCAAGGCTTGACAGGGAGGCGATCCTACGAGCAGTACTTC
. | TRBJ1-5 | 14 | TRBV2 | . | CASSDKTVYQPQHF | TGTGCCAGCAGTGATAAGACGGTCTATCAGCCCCAGCATTTT
. | TRBJ1-2 | 15 | TRBV7-2 | few | CASSAQSQDYYGYTF | TGTGCCAGCAGCGCCCAGTCCCAGGACTACTATGGCTACACCTTC
TRBD1 | TRBJ1-2 | 17 | TRBV20-1 | few | CSARVGPGGGTGDGYTF | TGCAGTGCTAGAGTCGGTCCCGGTGGGGGGACAGGGGATGGCTACACCTTC
TRBD1 | TRBJ2-2 | 12 | TRBV5-1 | . | CAGQGLPGELFF | TGCGCCGGACAGGGGTTGCCCGGGGAGCTGTTTTTT
. | TRBJ1-2 | 12 | TRBV6-6 | . | CASSPAGDGYTF | TGTGCCAGCAGCCCAGCCGGGGATGGCTACACCTTC
. | TRBJ2-7 | 12 | TRBV2 | few | CASRGDDAEQYF | TGTGCCAGCAGAGGGGATGATGCGGAGCAGTACTTC
. | TRBJ1-1 | 12 | TRBV28 | many | CASRVGLSEAFF | TGTGCCAGCAGGGTAGGGCTATCTGAAGCTTTCTTT
TRBD2 | TRBJ2-7 | 14 | TRBV12-3/TRBV12-4 | few | CASRAGLGPYEQYF | TGTGCCAGCAGGGCGGGACTAGGTCCCTACGAGCAGTACTTC
. | TRBJ2-5 | 11 | TRBV20-1 | . | CSARRAETQYF | TGCAGTGCCCGACGGGCAGAGACCCAGTACTTC
TRBD1 | TRBJ1-1 | 13 | TRBV7-2 | many | CASRLGQETEAFF | TGTGCCAGCAGACTGGGACAGGAGACTGAAGCTTTCTTT
. | TRBJ1-1 | 13 | TRBV30 | . | CAWTTQPNTEAFF | TGTGCCTGGACCACCCAACCGAACACTGAAGCTTTCTTT
. | TRBJ2-4 | 16 | TRBV7-2 | few | CASSWPGRTFENIQYF | TGTGCCAGCAGCTGGCCGGGCCGAACCTTTGAAAACATTCAGTACTTC
TRBD2 | TRBJ2-1 | 16 | TRBV4-2 | few | CASSQGLATRRGEQFF | TGTGCCAGCAGCCAAGGACTAGCGACTCGACGGGGTGAGCAGTTCTTC
TRBD1 | TRBJ1-2 | 17 | TRBV20-1 | many | CSAGGQGGLSSNYGYTF | TGCAGTGCTGGAGGACAGGGCGGACTCTCCTCTAACTATGGCTACACCTTC
. | TRBJ2-7 | 15 | TRBV18 | . | CASSPRAGVTYEQYF | TGTGCCAGCTCACCGCGGGCAGGGGTAACCTACGAGCAGTACTTC
TRBD2 | TRBJ2-3 | 15 | TRBV20-1 | . | CSAPPLAGGTDTQYF | TGCAGTGCTCCTCCCCTAGCGGGGGGCACAGATACGCAGTATTTT